This T cell receptor beta chain was sequenced during a study of blood T cells in healthy people across ages. It was with a sample-barcoded 5' primer and a J-beta primer mix that a second PCR of roughly 7 to 12 cycles was run. TCRdb fed the 5' RACE reads into MiXCR, producing one record per CDR3 protein. The sample carries around 990,000 distinct CDR3 sequences, more than 30% recorded once. This CDR3 spans 12 amino acids. The germline V gene encodes CDR1 PRHDT and CDR2 FYEKMQ (reference sequence). This sequence originates from a man in his late teens or twenties in good health. The sample consisted of blood. J is TRBJ2-1 and V is TRBV13, with D perhaps assigned TRBD1 or TRBD2 (5 bases each). The better agreement between TRBJ2-7 and the DNA end casts doubt on the J call. The DNA of the CDR3 is TGTGCCAGCAGCTCAGAGGGGAATGAGCAGTACTTC. Translated: CASSSEGNEQYF.